The rows below give T cell receptor beta chains drawn from one sample of a study of blood T cells in healthy people across ages. TCRdb passed the 5' RACE reads through MiXCR, listing each CDR3 protein once. The table shows over 550,000 distinct CDR3 sequences, with approximately 30% occurring only once. Sequenced material: blood. The receptors were gathered from an elderly woman in good health. Both conserved end residues are part of each CDR3. The D gene is left open where the match is weak. Expanded clones get a size class; other rows say once, few or many, or leave the size out.

V: TRBV20-1; size: few; J: TRBJ1-1; D: -; DNA: TGCAGTGCCCCCTGGGCCGGGGGAACTGAAGCTTTCTTT; CDR3: CSAPWAGGTEAFF
V: TRBV20-1; size: -; J: TRBJ2-7; D: TRBD1; DNA: TGCAGTGCCACTTTGCAGGGGGCCACCTACGAGCAGTACTTC; CDR3: CSATLQGATYEQYF
V: TRBV7-3; size: many; J: TRBJ2-1; D: TRBD2; DNA: TGTGCCAGCAGCGCCAGGACTAGCGGATTAGGCTCCTACAATGAGCAGTTCTTC; CDR3: CASSARTSGLGSYNEQFF
V: TRBV30; size: -; J: TRBJ2-1; D: TRBD2; DNA: TGTGTCTGGAGTGTACTTGGCGGGAGGGCCAACAATGAGCAGTTCTTC; CDR3: CVWSVLGGRANNEQFF
V: TRBV6-6; size: -; J: TRBJ2-5; D: TRBD1; DNA: TGTGCCAGCAGACATTCAGGGGGAGAGACCCAGTACTTC; CDR3: CASRHSGGETQYF
V: TRBV11-2; size: -; J: TRBJ2-5; D: -; DNA: TGTGCCAGCAGCTTATTCCACGGGACTCCGCAAGAGGCCCAGTACTTC; CDR3: CASSLFHGTPQEAQYF
V: TRBV10-3; size: few; J: TRBJ2-2; D: -; DNA: TGTGCCATCAGTGAGTCAGGCAGGAGGAACACCGGGGAGCTGTTTTTT; CDR3: CAISESGRRNTGELFF
V: TRBV6-5; size: -; J: TRBJ1-1; D: -; DNA: TGTGCCAGCAGTTACTCGATTGGGAGGACCATGAACACTGAAGCTTTCTTT; CDR3: CASSYSIGRTMNTEAFF
V: TRBV20-1; size: many; J: TRBJ2-7; D: TRBD1; DNA: TGCAGTGCTAGGGGACAGACCTACGAGCAGTACTTC; CDR3: CSARGQTYEQYF
V: TRBV4-3; size: -; J: TRBJ1-1; D: -; DNA: TGCGCCAGCAGCCAAGTTACTACAGGGACGGGCACTGAAGCTTTCTTT; CDR3: CASSQVTTGTGTEAFF
V: TRBV2; size: -; J: TRBJ1-5; D: -; DNA: TGTGCCGGCAGTGAACTAAAATCCGATCAGCCCCAGCATTTT; CDR3: CAGSELKSDQPQHF
V: TRBV20-1; size: many; J: TRBJ2-1; D: -; DNA: TGCAGTGCTAGTCGGGACTCCAATGAGCAGTTCTTC; CDR3: CSASRDSNEQFF
V: TRBV29-1; size: many; J: TRBJ1-1; D: TRBD1; DNA: TGCAGCGTTGAGACAGGGGGCGGAGGCACTGAAGCTTTCTTT; CDR3: CSVETGGGGTEAFF
V: TRBV7-6; size: -; J: TRBJ2-7; D: -; DNA: TGTGCCAGCAGCTTAGCTAACAGTTACTACAATGAGCAGTACTTC; CDR3: CASSLANSYYNEQYF
V: TRBV18; size: many; J: TRBJ1-2; D: -; DNA: TGTGCCAGCTCACCTGTGGGGGCTGGTGGCTACACCTTC; CDR3: CASSPVGAGGYTF
V: TRBV5-5; size: once; J: TRBJ2-7; D: TRBD2; DNA: TGTGCCAGCAGCTTGGCAGCGGGATTGATAATAACCTACGAGCAGTACTTC; CDR3: CASSLAAGLIITYEQYF
V: TRBV4-3; size: -; J: TRBJ2-6; D: -; DNA: TGCACCAGCAGCCAAGCCCACTCTGGGGCCAACGTCCCGACTTTC; CDR3: CTSSQAHSGANVPTF
V: TRBV12-3/TRBV12-4; size: many; J: TRBJ2-3; D: TRBD2; DNA: TGTGCCAGCACGGAGCGGGGGGGATACATAGATACGCAGTATTTT; CDR3: CASTERGGYIDTQYF
V: TRBV5-1; size: -; J: TRBJ2-7; D: TRBD2; DNA: TGCGCCAGCAGCTCGAGCGGGAGATTGCAACAGTACTTC; CDR3: CASSSSGRLQQYF
V: TRBV7-2; size: -; J: TRBJ2-1; D: -; DNA: TGTGCCAGCAGCTCAAGTTGGGGGAGAGACTATGAGCAGTTCTTC; CDR3: CASSSSWGRDYEQFF
V: TRBV5-1; size: many; J: TRBJ1-4; D: TRBD1; DNA: TGCGCCAGCAGCGTCGGGACAGGGTTTGAAAAACTGTTTTTT; CDR3: CASSVGTGFEKLFF
V: TRBV11-1; size: many; J: TRBJ2-1; D: -; DNA: TGTGCCAGCAGCTCAGCCAGGGTGGCGTCCTACAATGAGCAGTTCTTC; CDR3: CASSSARVASYNEQFF
V: TRBV5-6; size: many; J: TRBJ1-2; D: -; DNA: TGTGCCAGCAGTAGGTCGACTGGAAGCTATGGCTACACCTTC; CDR3: CASSRSTGSYGYTF
V: TRBV7-9; size: many; J: TRBJ2-3; D: -; DNA: TGTGCCAGCAGCTTAGGTACTTCTGGGGATACGCAGTATTTT; CDR3: CASSLGTSGDTQYF
V: TRBV5-1; size: -; J: TRBJ2-7; D: TRBD2; DNA: TGCGCCAGCAGCTTGAGGGACTATTCCTACGAGCAGTACTTC; CDR3: CASSLRDYSYEQYF
V: TRBV20-1; size: many; J: TRBJ1-6; D: -; DNA: TGCAGTGCTAGCTTACAGGGCTCTAATTCACCCCTCCACTTT; CDR3: CSASLQGSNSPLHF
V: TRBV12-3/TRBV12-4; size: many; J: TRBJ2-5; D: TRBD2; DNA: TGTGCCAGCGTTATGAGGAGCGGGGGGCTACGGGAGACCCAGTACTTC; CDR3: CASVMRSGGLRETQYF
V: TRBV30; size: few; J: TRBJ1-2; D: -; DNA: TGTGCCTGGAGTGCCCTTTCGGGCAGGGGTAACTATGGCTACACCTTC; CDR3: CAWSALSGRGNYGYTF
V: TRBV5-1; size: few; J: TRBJ1-2; D: -; DNA: TGCGCCAGCAGCCCCAGGGATCAGAACTATGGCTACACCTTC; CDR3: CASSPRDQNYGYTF
V: TRBV7-3; size: many; J: TRBJ2-7; D: TRBD1; DNA: TGTGCCAGCAGCTTGGACAGGGGGCGCGAGCAGTACTTC; CDR3: CASSLDRGREQYF
V: TRBV18; size: few; J: TRBJ2-3; D: -; DNA: TGTGCCAGCTCACGGGCCGTATCGGGGAAAAATACAGATACGCAGTATTTT; CDR3: CASSRAVSGKNTDTQYF
V: TRBV7-2; size: -; J: TRBJ2-3; D: -; DNA: TGTGCCAGCAGCTTAGCCGCGGGGATAGATACGCAGTATTTT; CDR3: CASSLAAGIDTQYF
V: TRBV5-1; size: -; J: TRBJ2-3; D: -; DNA: TGCGCCAGCAGCGAGGGGCTCAGCACAGATACGCAGTATTTT; CDR3: CASSEGLSTDTQYF
V: TRBV9; size: many; J: TRBJ2-7; D: -; DNA: TGTGCCAGCGGTAATCAGGGGATCGAAAGCGACGAGCAGTACTTC; CDR3: CASGNQGIESDEQYF
V: TRBV29-1; size: -; J: TRBJ1-2; D: TRBD1; DNA: TGCAGCGGAACGGACAGGGGCGGCTACACCTTC; CDR3: CSGTDRGGYTF
V: TRBV6-5; size: many; J: TRBJ2-3; D: -; DNA: TGTGCCAGCAGTTACACCCATTCCGGGGATACGCAGTATTTT; CDR3: CASSYTHSGDTQYF
V: TRBV4-1; size: many; J: TRBJ1-2; D: TRBD1; DNA: TGCGCCAGCAGCCAAGAAAGGGGGAGGGGACAGGGATCCTATGGCTACACCTTC; CDR3: CASSQERGRGQGSYGYTF
V: TRBV7-2; size: many; J: TRBJ1-6; D: -; DNA: TGTGCCAGCAGCTTTACGAGCTCCTATAATTCACCCCTCCACTTT; CDR3: CASSFTSSYNSPLHF
V: TRBV20-1; size: many; J: TRBJ2-1; D: -; DNA: TGCAGTGCTTCGCTAGCGTCCTCCCTCAATGAGCAGTTCTTC; CDR3: CSASLASSLNEQFF
V: TRBV5-1; size: many; J: TRBJ2-7; D: TRBD1; DNA: TGCGCCAGCAGCCTGGCCCTGGGACAGGGCAACGAGCAGTACTTC; CDR3: CASSLALGQGNEQYF